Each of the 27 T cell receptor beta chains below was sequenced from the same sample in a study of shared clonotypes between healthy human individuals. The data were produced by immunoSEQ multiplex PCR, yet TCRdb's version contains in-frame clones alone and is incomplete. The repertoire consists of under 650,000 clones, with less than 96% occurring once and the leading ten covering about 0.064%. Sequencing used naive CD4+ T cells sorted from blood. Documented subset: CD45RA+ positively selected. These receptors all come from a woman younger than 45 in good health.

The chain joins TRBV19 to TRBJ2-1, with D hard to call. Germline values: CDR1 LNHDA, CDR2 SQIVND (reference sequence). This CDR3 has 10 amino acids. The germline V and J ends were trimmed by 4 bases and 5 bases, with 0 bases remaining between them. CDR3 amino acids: CASSNNEQFF. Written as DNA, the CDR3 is TGTGCCAGTAGTAACAATGAGCAGTTCTTC.

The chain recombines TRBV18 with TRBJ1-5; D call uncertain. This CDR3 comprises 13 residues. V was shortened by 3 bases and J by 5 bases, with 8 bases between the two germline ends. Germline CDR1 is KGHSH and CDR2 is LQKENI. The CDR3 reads CASSPGVDQPQHF. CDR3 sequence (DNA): TGTGCCAGCTCACCTGGAGTGGATCAGCCCCAGCATTTT.

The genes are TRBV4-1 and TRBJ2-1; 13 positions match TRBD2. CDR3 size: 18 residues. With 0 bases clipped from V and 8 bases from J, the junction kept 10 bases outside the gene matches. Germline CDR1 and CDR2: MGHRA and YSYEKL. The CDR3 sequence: CASSQDERTSGSRDEQFF. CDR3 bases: TGCGCCAGCAGCCAAGATGAGAGGACTAGCGGGAGTCGGGATGAGCAGTTCTTC.

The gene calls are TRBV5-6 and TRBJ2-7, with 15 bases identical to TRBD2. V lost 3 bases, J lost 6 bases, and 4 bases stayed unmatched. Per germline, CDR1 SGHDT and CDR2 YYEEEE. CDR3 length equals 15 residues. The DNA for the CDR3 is TGTGCCAGCAGCTGGGGACTAGCGGGAGGAAGCGAGCAGTACTTC. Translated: CASSWGLAGGSEQYF.

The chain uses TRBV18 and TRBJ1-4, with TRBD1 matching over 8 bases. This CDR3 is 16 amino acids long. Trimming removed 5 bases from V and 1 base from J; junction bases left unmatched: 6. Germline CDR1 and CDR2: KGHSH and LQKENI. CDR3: CASSGGTGGTNEKLFF. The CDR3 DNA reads TGTGCCAGCTCAGGCGGCACAGGGGGAACTAATGAAAAACTGTTTTTT.

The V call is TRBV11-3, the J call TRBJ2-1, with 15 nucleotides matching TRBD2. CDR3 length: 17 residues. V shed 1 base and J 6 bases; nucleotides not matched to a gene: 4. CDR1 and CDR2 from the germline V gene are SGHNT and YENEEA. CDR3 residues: CASSLGEGLAGGNEQFF. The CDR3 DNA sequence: TGTGCCAGCAGCTTAGGTGAGGGACTAGCGGGAGGCAATGAGCAGTTCTTC.

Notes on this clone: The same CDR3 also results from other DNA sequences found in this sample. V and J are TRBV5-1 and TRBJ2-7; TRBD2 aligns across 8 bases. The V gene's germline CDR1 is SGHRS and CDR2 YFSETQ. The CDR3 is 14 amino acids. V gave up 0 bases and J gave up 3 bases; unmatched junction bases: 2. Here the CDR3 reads CASSLGAGVYEQYF. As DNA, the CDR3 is TGCGCCAGCAGCTTGGGAGCGGGAGTCTACGAGCAGTACTTC.

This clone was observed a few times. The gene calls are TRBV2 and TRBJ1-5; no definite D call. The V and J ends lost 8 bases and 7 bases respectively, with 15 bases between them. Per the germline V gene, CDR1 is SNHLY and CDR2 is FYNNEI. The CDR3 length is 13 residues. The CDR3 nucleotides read TGTGCCAGCCGCGTCGGGGTGGGACAGCCCCAGCATTTT. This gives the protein CASRVGVGQPQHF.

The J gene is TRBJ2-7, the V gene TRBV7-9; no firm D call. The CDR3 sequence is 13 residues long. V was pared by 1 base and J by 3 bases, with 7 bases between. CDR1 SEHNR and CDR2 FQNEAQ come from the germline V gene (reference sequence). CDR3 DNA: TGTGCCAGCAGCTTAGGAGAAAACTACGAGCAGTACTTC. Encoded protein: CASSLGENYEQYF.

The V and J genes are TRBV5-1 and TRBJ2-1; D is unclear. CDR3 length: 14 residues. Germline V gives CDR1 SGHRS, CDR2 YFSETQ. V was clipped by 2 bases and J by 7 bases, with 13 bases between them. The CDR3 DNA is TGCGCCAGCAGCTTAGATCCAGAGTCTAATGAGCAGTTCTTC. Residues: CASSLDPESNEQFF.

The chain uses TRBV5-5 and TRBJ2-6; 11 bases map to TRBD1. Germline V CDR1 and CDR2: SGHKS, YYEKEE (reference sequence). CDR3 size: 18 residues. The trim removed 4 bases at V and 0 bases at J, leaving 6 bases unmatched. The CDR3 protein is CASSRPGTGGSGANVLTF. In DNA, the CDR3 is TGTGCCAGCAGCCGTCCCGGGACAGGGGGCTCTGGGGCCAACGTCCTGACTTTC.

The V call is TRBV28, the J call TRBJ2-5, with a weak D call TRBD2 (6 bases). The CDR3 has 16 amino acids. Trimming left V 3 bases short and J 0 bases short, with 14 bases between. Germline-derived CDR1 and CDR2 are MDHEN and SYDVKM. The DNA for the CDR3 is TGTGCCAGCAGTTTCCGCCCCGGGACTTACCAAGAGACCCAGTACTTC. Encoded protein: CASSFRPGTYQETQYF.

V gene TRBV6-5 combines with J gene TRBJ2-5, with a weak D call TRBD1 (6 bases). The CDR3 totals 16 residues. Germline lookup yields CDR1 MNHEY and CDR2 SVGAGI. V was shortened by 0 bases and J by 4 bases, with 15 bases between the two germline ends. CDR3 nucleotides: TGTGCCAGCAGTTACTCAGGGGGATCCAAGGCAGAGACCCAGTACTTC. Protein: CASSYSGGSKAETQYF.

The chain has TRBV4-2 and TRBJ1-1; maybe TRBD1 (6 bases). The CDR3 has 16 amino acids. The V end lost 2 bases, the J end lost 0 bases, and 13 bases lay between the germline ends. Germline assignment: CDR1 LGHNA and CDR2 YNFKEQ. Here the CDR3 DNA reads TGTGCCAGCAGCCAACCCCGACAGGAGATGAACACTGAAGCTTTCTTT. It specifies CASSQPRQEMNTEAFF.

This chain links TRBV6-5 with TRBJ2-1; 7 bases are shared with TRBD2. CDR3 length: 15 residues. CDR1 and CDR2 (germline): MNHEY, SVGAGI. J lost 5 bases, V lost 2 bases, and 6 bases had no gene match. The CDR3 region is CASSYAGVLNNEQFF. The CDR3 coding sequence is TGTGCCAGCAGTTACGCGGGAGTCTTGAACAATGAGCAGTTCTTC.

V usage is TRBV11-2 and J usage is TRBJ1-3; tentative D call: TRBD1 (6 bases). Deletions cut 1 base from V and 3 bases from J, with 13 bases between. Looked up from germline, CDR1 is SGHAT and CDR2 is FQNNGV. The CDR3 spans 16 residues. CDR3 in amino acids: CASSLVGGALGNTIYF. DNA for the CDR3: TGTGCCAGCAGCTTAGTAGGGGGGGCACTTGGAAACACCATATATTTT.

CDR3: CASRVSGSRGTGELFF. In DNA form, the CDR3 reads TGCGCCAGCAGAGTTAGCGGGAGCAGGGGCACCGGGGAGCTGTTTTTT. The gene calls are TRBV10-2 and TRBJ2-2, with 9 bases aligning to TRBD2. This CDR3 is built from 16 residues. V lost 6 bases, J lost 4 bases, and 9 bases stayed unmatched. CDR1 and CDR2 from the germline V gene are WSHSY and SAAADI.

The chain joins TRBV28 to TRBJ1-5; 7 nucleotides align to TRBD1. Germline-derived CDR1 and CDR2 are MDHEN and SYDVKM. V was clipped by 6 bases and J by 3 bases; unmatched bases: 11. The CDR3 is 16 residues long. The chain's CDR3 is CASRPTGSPPNQPQHF. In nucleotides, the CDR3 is TGTGCCAGCAGACCGACAGGGTCCCCCCCCAATCAGCCCCAGCATTTT.

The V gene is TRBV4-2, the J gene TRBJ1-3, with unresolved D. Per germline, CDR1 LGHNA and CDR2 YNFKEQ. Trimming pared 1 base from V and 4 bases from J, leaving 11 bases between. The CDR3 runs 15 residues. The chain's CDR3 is CASSQGVLVGNTIYF. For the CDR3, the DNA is TGTGCCAGCAGCCAAGGGGTGTTGGTCGGAAACACCATATATTTT.

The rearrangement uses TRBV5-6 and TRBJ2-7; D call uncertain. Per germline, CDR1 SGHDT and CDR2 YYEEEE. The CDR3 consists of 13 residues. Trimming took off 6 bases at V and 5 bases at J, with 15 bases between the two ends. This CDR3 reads CASTWKGFHEQYF. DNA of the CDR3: TGTGCCAGCACCTGGAAGGGTTTCCACGAGCAGTACTTC.

The CDR3, as DNA: TGTGCCAGTACCACAACCGGGACACTGCACGACGATACGCAGTATTTT. It encodes CASTTTGTLHDDTQYF. This sequence joins TRBV28 and TRBJ2-3; D may be TRBD1 (6 bases). V was trimmed by 9 bases and J by 6 bases, leaving 25 bases between them. Germline CDR1 is MDHEN and CDR2 is SYDVKM. The CDR3 extends over 16 amino acids.

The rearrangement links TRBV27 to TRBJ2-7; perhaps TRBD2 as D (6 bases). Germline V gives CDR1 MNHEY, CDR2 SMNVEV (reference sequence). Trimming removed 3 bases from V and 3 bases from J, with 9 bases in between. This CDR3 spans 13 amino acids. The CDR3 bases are TGTGCCAGCAGTTTGGGACTCTTCTACGAGCAGTACTTC. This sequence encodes CASSLGLFYEQYF.

The CDR3 region is CASSRAMEDTQYF. The CDR3 DNA reads as TGTGCCAGTAGTAGGGCCATGGAAGATACGCAGTATTTT. V is TRBV19 and J is TRBJ2-3, with D hard to call. V lost 4 bases and J lost 5, with 10 bases in between. Germline V gene lookup returns CDR1 LNHDA and CDR2 SQIVND (reference sequence). The CDR3 contains 13 residues.

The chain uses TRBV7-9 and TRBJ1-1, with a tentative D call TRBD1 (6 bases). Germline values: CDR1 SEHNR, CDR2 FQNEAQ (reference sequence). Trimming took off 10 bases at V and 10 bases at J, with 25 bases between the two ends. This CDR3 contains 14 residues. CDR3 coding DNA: TGTGCCACCGTTTGGCAGGAAGCCCGAGGGGGAGCTTTCTTT. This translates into CATVWQEARGGAFF.

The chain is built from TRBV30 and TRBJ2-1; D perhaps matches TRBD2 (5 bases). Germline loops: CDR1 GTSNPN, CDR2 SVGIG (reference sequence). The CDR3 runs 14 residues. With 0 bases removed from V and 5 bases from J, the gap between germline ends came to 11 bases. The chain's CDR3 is CAWSVRRANNEQFF. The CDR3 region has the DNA TGTGCCTGGAGTGTCCGGCGGGCAAACAATGAGCAGTTCTTC.

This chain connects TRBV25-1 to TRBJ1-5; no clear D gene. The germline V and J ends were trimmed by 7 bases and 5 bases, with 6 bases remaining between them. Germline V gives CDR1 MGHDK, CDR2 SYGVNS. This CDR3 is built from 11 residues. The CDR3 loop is CASNNYQPQHF. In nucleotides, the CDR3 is TGTGCCAGCAACAATTATCAGCCCCAGCATTTT.

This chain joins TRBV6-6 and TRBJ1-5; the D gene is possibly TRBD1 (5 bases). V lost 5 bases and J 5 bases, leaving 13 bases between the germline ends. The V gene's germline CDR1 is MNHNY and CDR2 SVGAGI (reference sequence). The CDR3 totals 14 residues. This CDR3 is CASSRAEGDQPQHF. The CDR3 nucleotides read TGTGCCAGCAGTAGGGCCGAAGGGGATCAGCCCCAGCATTTT.